This T cell receptor (beta chain) was identified during a study of control samples from healthy donors and cancer patients. Germline V gives CDR1 SGHDN, CDR2 FVKESK. Trimming shortened V by 5 bases and J by 2 bases, and 9 bases separated the two germline ends. CDR3 length: 13 amino acids. TCRdb's copy holds only in-frame clones and misses some; the assay was immunoSEQ multiplex PCR. The sample lists about 410,000 clones; approximately 92% were seen once. This clonotype originated in a man aged 35-49 years with head and neck cancer. The sequencing input was PBMCs. V and J are TRBV14 and TRBJ1-2; maybe TRBD1 (5 bases). The CDR3 loop reads CASSKTANYGYTF. CDR3 nucleotide sequence: TGTGCCAGCAGCAAGACAGCAAACTATGGCTACACCTTC.